This T cell receptor (beta chain) was recorded in a study of cytomegalovirus exposure and HLA in healthy donors (TCRdb year 2017). Notes on the research overall: An earlier analysis of 587 of the donors reported approximately 260 Gb of sequence data and 95 million to 140 million unique TCR beta sequences obtained from 150 million to 200 million T cells. An early release covering roughly 600 HLA-typed donors comprised approximately 300 gigabases of sequencing data and 85 million to 100 million unique TCR sequences. The genetic ancestry cluster associated with self-reported Caucasian donors included about 84% of the approximately 400 genotyped donors. The study was designed to test whether signatures of past pathogen exposure could be identified by cataloging public T cell receptors. Using immunosequencing, the study profiled T cell repertoires from fewer than 700 subjects and related those repertoires to cytomegalovirus serostatus. A separate validation cohort of 100 to 150 different subjects was used in addition to the roughly 720-subject first cohort. High-throughput TCR immunosequencing, statistical association of individual TCRs with disease status, and machine learning were combined to predict cytomegalovirus infection status. A later analysis re-examined previously published TCR beta repertoires from just over 650 donors and added high-resolution HLA genotyping to investigate patterns of TCR occurrence. Rather than using new phenotypic data, the later analysis identified candidate immune exposures from TCR beta sequences and from how often those sequences occurred across donors. An earlier analysis of fewer than 750 of the donors used high-throughput TCR beta sequencing to judge whether each TCR beta V gene segment behaved as functional or pseudogenic. Donor age, sex, ethnicity and CMV serostatus were collected together with the repertoire data. In a later genetic analysis, genome-wide SNP genotypes for about 60% of the 666 donors were used, and that subset was treated as a discovery cohort. All discovery cohort repertoires had been generated on a single sequencing platform. HLA typing covered class I and class II loci at four-digit resolution. The number of donors typed differed by locus, with about 629-630 for A, B, C, DRB1 and DQB1, 522 for DQA1, over 600 for DPA1, and roughly 450 for DPB1. Roughly 5 DR-DQ haplotypes were handled as single units for association and clustering, since linkage in the cohort was strong. Across under 500 genotyped donors of the cohort, an average of about 240,000 unique TCR beta nucleotide sequences per donor were sequenced, and approximately 17% of those sequences were non-productive. Summary of the overall study and its limitations: A cluster of highly shared sequence variants was judged likely to represent a technical artifact of the sequencing pipeline. According to a later analysis, TCR association rates differed among HLA loci, with DRB1 alleles showing the most associated TCRs and HLA-C alleles showing the fewest. Some 16 rarely observed V segments, including chromosome 9 orphons, were excluded from the earlier analysis of a few hundred of the donors because counts were too low. In a later analysis, some 17,000 TCR beta sequences were associated with specific HLA alleles at a false discovery rate of 0.05. A few of the identified cytomegalovirus-associated TCR beta chains were confirmed in vitro to be specific for cytomegalovirus antigens. In both the original and validation cohorts, the classifier was reported to diagnose cytomegalovirus status with high specificity and sensitivity. Broadly in line with IMGT annotations, most TCR beta V segments showed up in productive rearrangements about 87% or about 30% of the time in an earlier analysis of 587 of the donors. A further reported finding was that TCR beta sequences accurately predicted the HLA-A and HLA-B alleles for most subjects in the first cohort. In a later analysis, HLA-associated TCR beta chains were found to be more clonally expanded and to have lower generation probabilities than equally common non-associated chains. The cohort was sequenced for TCR beta chains only, and without alpha or paired-chain data the features that could be detected were limited. When HLA alleles, especially DR and DQ, strongly co-occurred, attributing TCR associations to individual alleles was difficult. CMV serostatus was the only immune exposure information available for the cohort. Correlated functional status among segregating V segments might reflect linkage disequilibrium, but an unknown experimental factor could not be ruled out. An association between a missense DCLRE1C variant and V-gene and J-gene trimming of TCR beta chains was found in a later genetic analysis and replicated in an independent cohort. While some public TCRs were present in many individuals, most TCR sequences turned up only very rarely across donors. A later genetic analysis reported fewer N-insertions in productive TCRs among donors in an Asian-associated ancestry cluster than the approximately 670-donor mean. A later analysis found that most CMV-associated TCR beta chains appeared HLA-restricted, with HLA associations seemingly driven largely by CMV exposure. The authors suggested that the approach could potentially be extended to other disease states and immunological phenotypes. The study listed 164 TCR beta chains as associated with cytomegalovirus. Because HLA typing was unavailable for some donors at each locus, only the typed subset was used in association tests. In a later analysis, several top co-occurrence clusters were reported to appear linked to parvovirus B19, influenza, CMV and Epstein-Barr virus. Presence/absence analyses assumed roughly uniform sequencing depth across donors, an assumption that may not hold.

Libraries were prepared through the immunoSEQ multiplex PCR assay. For the multiplex PCR, a mixture combining 60 forward primers for TCR Vbeta segments and 13 reverse primers for TCR Jbeta segments was used. The CDR3 region of rearranged TCR beta genes was amplified from genomic DNA with a multiplex PCR assay. The Illumina HiSeq System was used to sequence the amplified TCR beta libraries as 87-base-pair reads. Regarding the original processing steps: A later analysis tallied roughly 78 million unique TCR beta chains across the 650 to 750 repertoires, and around 9.9 million of those chains were shared by two or more donors. A nearest-neighbor algorithm error-corrected the raw reads and collapsed the reads into unique sequences, merging closely related sequences to remove PCR and sequencing errors. CDR3 sequences were aligned to IMGT reference sequences to assign V, D and J gene segments. For a sequence to be retained, at least a six-nucleotide match to both a V gene segment and a J gene segment was required. A rearrangement was called productive if the CDR3 had no stop codons and remained in frame with V and J, and every other rearrangement was called non-productive. CDR3 was defined by IMGT convention, running from the second conserved V-encoded cysteine to the conserved J-encoded phenylalanine. The earlier analysis of fewer than 750 of the donors excluded sequences that lacked an unambiguous match to a single V gene segment. In an earlier analysis of 450 to 750 of the donors, a V segment was called functional when productive rearrangements were above 56.7%, and segregating when the standard deviation between donors exceeded 5%. To diagnose cytomegalovirus status from the catalog of TCR beta chain sequences, a statistical classification framework was built. In a later analysis, TCR nucleotide sequences were compared against IMGT/GENE-DB human TR gene sequences so that V and J genes could be assigned. A later analysis assigned CDR3 sequences and most-parsimonious VDJ recombination scenarios with the TCRdist pipeline. A later analysis defined each TCR beta chain by its CDR3 amino acid sequence plus V-gene family, and excluded reads lacking a unique V-gene family. In a later analysis, fewer than 600 highly shared, low-generation-probability nucleotide sequences were removed to address suspected cross-contamination and a sequencing artifact. In a later analysis, a clonal expansion index was calculated for each public chain from normalized within-repertoire ranks of inferred template counts. In a later analysis, generation probabilities were computed using a VDJ recombination model fitted to out-of-frame rearrangements, and the results were checked against IGoR. A later analysis scored TCR-TCR, TCR-HLA and TCR-CMV co-occurrence with hypergeometric tests, applying a repertoire-size bias correction to TCR pairs. False discovery rates were estimated in a later analysis by permuting HLA or CMV assignments 20 times. In a later analysis, co-occurring TCRs were grouped using DBSCAN, and TCRdist sequence similarity was added for clustering within HLA-allele-positive subsets. Repertoires with fewer than 30,000 or more than 120,000 public chains, plus five repertoires with anomalous nucleotide sharing, were excluded from co-occurrence clustering. The clones in this table, taken by TCRdb from immuneACCESS, are in-frame only. Not every clone is retained; where verified, under half of the shortfall comes from an unresolved V gene, and the cause of the rest is unknown. V, J and clone size were drawn from that table, and D and trimming were deduced from the DNA. The sample includes under 55,000 clones, with over 60% observed a single time. The biggest ten clones account for approximately 3.5% of the sample.

In total, approximately 610 healthy bone marrow donors made up the cohort. At the time of sampling, every cohort member was nominally healthy, though immune exposures that went unrecorded were likely present. The donor was CMV seronegative and belonged to the group of 350 or so seronegative cohort members. A peripheral blood sample was provided by each donor, and peripheral blood mononuclear cells were used for TCR beta sequencing. Genomic DNA was extracted from the blood cell samples with the Qiagen DNeasy Blood Extraction Kit. A remark on this clone: The clone's antigen remains unknown. There are no base qualities to consult, and no much larger clone falls within one base.

The TCR comes from a woman aged 25 to 39 in good health and CMV-seronegative. Sequenced material: PBMCs.

The DNA is as follows: TGTGCCAGCAGTGACGGGTTCGACTATGGCTACACCTTC. This codes for CASSDGFDYGYTF. This chain is built from TRBV6-1 and TRBJ1-2; no D gene call is confident. As encoded in the germline V gene, CDR1 is MNHNS while CDR2 is SASEGT. The CDR3 covers 13 residues, taking in both the cysteine and the phenylalanine. Only the CDR3 part of the read is kept: 39 bases, read in frame from the first base. Cut back by 3 bases and 3 bases, the V and J ends lie 8 bases apart.